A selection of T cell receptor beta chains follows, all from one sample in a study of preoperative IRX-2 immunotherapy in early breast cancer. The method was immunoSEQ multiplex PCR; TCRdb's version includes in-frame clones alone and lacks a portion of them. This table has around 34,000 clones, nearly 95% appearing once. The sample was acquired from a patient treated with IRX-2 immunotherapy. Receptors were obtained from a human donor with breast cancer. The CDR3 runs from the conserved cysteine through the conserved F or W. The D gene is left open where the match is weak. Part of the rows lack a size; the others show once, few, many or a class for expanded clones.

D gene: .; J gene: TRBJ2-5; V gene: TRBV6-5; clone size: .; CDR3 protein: CASTGWGETQYF; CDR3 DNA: TGTGCCAGCACCGGTTGGGGCGAGACCCAGTACTTC
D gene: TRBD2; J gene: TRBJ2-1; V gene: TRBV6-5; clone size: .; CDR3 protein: CASLVTSGGNEQFF; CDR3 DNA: TGTGCCAGCTTAGTGACTAGCGGGGGCAATGAGCAGTTCTTC
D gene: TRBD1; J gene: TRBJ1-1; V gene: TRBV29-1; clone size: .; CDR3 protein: CSVATGGGTEAFF; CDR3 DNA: TGCAGCGTCGCAACAGGGGGTGGCACTGAAGCTTTCTTT
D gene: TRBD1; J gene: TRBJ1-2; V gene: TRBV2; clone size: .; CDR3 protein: CASHYNRGSNYGYTF; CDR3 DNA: TGTGCCAGCCATTACAACAGGGGAAGTAACTATGGCTACACCTTC
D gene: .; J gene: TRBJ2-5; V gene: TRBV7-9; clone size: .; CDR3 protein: CASSYNRLGPQETQYF; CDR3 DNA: TGTGCCAGCAGCTACAACCGCCTGGGGCCCCAAGAGACCCAGTACTTC
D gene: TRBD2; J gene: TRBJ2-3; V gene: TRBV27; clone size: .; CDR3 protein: CASSQRLAGGVDTQYF; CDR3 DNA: TGTGCCAGCAGTCAACGACTAGCGGGAGGTGTAGATACGCAGTATTTT
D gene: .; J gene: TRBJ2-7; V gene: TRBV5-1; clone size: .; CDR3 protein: CASSFGAGVDYEQYF; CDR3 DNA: TGCGCCAGCAGCTTCGGGGCAGGGGTAGATTACGAGCAGTACTTC
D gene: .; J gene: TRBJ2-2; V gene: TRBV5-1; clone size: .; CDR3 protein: CASSLDSANTGELFF; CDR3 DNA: TGCGCCAGCAGCTTGGATAGCGCCAACACCGGGGAGCTGTTTTTT
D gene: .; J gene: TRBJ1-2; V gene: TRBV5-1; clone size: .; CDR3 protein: CASSLVGGYGYTF; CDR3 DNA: TGCGCCAGCAGCTTGGTAGGGGGCTATGGCTACACCTTC
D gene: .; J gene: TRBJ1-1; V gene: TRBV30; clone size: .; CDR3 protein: CAWRWRTEAFF; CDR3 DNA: TGTGCCTGGAGGTGGAGGACTGAAGCTTTCTTT
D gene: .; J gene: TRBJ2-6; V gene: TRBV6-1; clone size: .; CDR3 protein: CASSESSSGANVLTF; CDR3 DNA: TGTGCCAGCAGTGAATCAAGCTCTGGGGCCAACGTCCTGACTTTC
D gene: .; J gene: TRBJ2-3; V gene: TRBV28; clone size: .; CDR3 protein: CASSRALDTQYF; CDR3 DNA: TGTGCCAGCAGTCGGGCGCTGGATACGCAGTATTTT
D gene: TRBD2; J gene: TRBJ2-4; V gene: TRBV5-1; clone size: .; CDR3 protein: CASNPTTSGGGSAKNIQYF; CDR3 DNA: TGCGCCAGCAACCCTACAACTAGCGGGGGTGGCTCGGCCAAAAACATTCAGTACTTC
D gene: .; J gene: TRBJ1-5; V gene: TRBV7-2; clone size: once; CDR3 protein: CASSYRNDQPQHF; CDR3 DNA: TGTGCCAGCAGCTACAGAAACGATCAGCCCCAGCATTTT
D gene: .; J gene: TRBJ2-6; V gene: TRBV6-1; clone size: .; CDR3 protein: CASSEISAGANVLTF; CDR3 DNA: TGTGCCAGCAGTGAGATAAGTGCTGGGGCCAACGTCCTGACTTTC
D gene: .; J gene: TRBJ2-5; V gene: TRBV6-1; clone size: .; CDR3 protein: CASSVQLRQGQETQYF; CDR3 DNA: TGTGCCAGCAGTGTACAGTTGCGGCAGGGACAAGAGACCCAGTACTTC
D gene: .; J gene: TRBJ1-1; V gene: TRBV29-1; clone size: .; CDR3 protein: CSVKAPGDTEAFF; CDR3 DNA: TGCAGCGTTAAGGCCCCTGGGGATACTGAAGCTTTCTTT
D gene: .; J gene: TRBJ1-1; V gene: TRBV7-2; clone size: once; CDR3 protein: CASSRVWDSLNTEAFF; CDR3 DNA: TGTGCCAGCAGCCGAGTTTGGGACTCTTTGAACACTGAAGCTTTCTTT
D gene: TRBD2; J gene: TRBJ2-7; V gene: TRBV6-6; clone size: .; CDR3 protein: CASSETSGRYEQYF; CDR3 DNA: TGTGCCAGCAGTGAGACTAGCGGGAGGTACGAGCAGTACTTC
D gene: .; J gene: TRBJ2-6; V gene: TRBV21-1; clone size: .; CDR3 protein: CASSKVQGKTGANVLTF; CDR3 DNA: TGTGCCAGCAGCAAAGTACAGGGGAAGACTGGGGCCAACGTCCTGACTTTC
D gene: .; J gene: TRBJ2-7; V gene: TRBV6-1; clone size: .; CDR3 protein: CASSENSAGAYEQYF; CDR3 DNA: TGTGCCAGCAGTGAAAACTCGGCAGGGGCCTACGAGCAGTACTTC
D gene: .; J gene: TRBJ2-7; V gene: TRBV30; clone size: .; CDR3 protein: CAWNQVGNEQYF; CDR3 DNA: TGTGCCTGGAATCAGGTCGGGAACGAGCAGTACTTC
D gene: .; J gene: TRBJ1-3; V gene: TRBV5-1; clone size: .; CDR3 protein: CASSLEARGAGNTIYF; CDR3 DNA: TGCGCCAGCAGCTTGGAGGCCAGGGGAGCTGGAAACACCATATATTTT
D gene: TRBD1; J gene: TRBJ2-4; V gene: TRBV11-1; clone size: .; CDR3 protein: CASSRTGTTENIQYF; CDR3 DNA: TGTGCCAGCAGCCGGACAGGGACAACGGAAAACATTCAGTACTTC
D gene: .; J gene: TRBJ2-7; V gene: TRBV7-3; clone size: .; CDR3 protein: CASSRAKTPNEQYF; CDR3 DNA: TGTGCCAGCAGCCGCGCAAAAACCCCTAACGAGCAGTACTTC
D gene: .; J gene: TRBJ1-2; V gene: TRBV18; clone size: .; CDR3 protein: CASSEVNYGYTF; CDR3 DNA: TGTGCCAGCTCAGAGGTAAACTATGGCTACACCTTC
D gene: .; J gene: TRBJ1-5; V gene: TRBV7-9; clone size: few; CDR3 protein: CASSLASYQPQHF; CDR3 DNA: TGTGCCAGCAGCTTAGCCAGTTATCAGCCCCAGCATTTT
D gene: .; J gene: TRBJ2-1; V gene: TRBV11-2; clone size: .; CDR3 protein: CASSSRRGEQFF; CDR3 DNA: TGTGCCAGCAGCTCGAGACGGGGTGAGCAGTTCTTC
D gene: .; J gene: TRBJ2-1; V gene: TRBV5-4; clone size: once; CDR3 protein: CASSLDRNSNEQFF; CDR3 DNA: TGTGCCAGCAGCCTAGACAGGAATTCGAATGAGCAGTTCTTC
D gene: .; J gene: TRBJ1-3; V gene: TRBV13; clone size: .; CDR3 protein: CASSSYQAVGSSGNTIYF; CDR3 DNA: TGTGCCAGCAGCTCCTACCAGGCCGTGGGGAGCTCTGGAAACACCATATATTTT
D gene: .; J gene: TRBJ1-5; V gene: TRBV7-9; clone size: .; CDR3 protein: CASSLAGQPQHF; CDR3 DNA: TGTGCCAGCAGCTTAGCAGGCCAGCCCCAGCATTTT